These 19 T cell receptor beta chains came from one sample sequenced in a study of shared clonotypes between healthy human individuals. Naive CD8 cells were CD45RO-negative, positively selected for CCR7, excluding terminally differentiated effector memory CD45RA+ cells. Method: immunoSEQ multiplex PCR; TCRdb's copy keeps in-frame clones and lacks some. The sample yields about 2 million clones, 85% to 95% seen once. The sequenced sample was naive CD8+ T cells sorted from blood. The receptors come from a man between 18 and 29 years old in good health.

This sequence joins TRBV9 and TRBJ2-2; 9 bases fit TRBD1. V lost 4 bases to trimming and J lost 1 base; unmatched junction nucleotides: 5. The germline V gene has CDR1 SGDLS and CDR2 YYNGEE. The CDR3 runs to 16 residues. The CDR3 spells CASSTGTGLNTGELFF. The CDR3 coding sequence is TGTGCCAGCAGCACCGGGACAGGGTTGAACACCGGGGAGCTGTTTTTT.

This clone was counted once. At the DNA level, this CDR3 is encoded by other sequences in the same sample as well. V and J are TRBV4-3 and TRBJ2-3; possibly TRBD2 for D (6 bases). Germline assignment: CDR1 LGHNA and CDR2 YSLEER. The CDR3 length is 13 residues. Trimming took 2 bases from V and 4 from J, leaving 7 bases between them. The CDR3 spells CASSQSGSDTQYF. CDR3 in DNA: TGCGCCAGCAGCCAAAGCGGGTCAGATACGCAGTATTTT.

The gene calls are TRBV9 and TRBJ1-4; TRBD1 agrees at 9 bases. The junction had 12 bases not matched to a gene; V was cut back by 3 bases and J by 0 bases. Germline V gene sequence: CDR1 SGDLS, CDR2 YYNGEE. The CDR3 is 19 amino acids. In DNA form, the CDR3 reads TGTGCCAGCAGCGAGGGACAGGGCATTGTCCCGACAACTAATGAAAAACTGTTTTTT. It is translated as CASSEGQGIVPTTNEKLFF.

This clone turned up a few times. The same CDR3 also results from other DNA sequences found in this sample. This chain links TRBV10-1 with TRBJ1-5, with D hard to call. Germline values: CDR1 WNHNN, CDR2 SYGVQD (reference sequence). This CDR3 spans 13 amino acids. Trimming shortened V by 2 bases and J by 6 bases, and 8 bases separated the two germline ends. The CDR3 sequence is CASSEGDGQPQHF. The CDR3 DNA is TGCGCCAGCAGTGAGGGTGACGGTCAGCCCCAGCATTTT.

The chain recombines TRBV10-2 with TRBJ2-1; a weak D match, TRBD2 (7 bases). The CDR3 contains 15 residues. Germline V gene lookup returns CDR1 WSHSY and CDR2 SAAADI. The V end was cut by 6 bases, the J end by 12 bases, with 24 bases between. CDR3: CASSPALMGGQGQFF. The DNA for the CDR3 is TGCGCCAGCAGCCCCGCCTTGATGGGGGGGCAGGGGCAGTTCTTC.

This clone was seen just once. This chain uses TRBV4-2 with TRBJ2-2; 8 bases align to TRBD1. CDR3 size: 15 residues. Germline CDR1 LGHNA, CDR2 YNFKEQ. Germline trimming cut 3 bases from V and 3 bases from J; bases unmatched to any gene: 3. The chain's CDR3 is CASSHLQGDTGELFF. CDR3 nucleotide sequence: TGTGCCAGCAGCCACCTACAGGGGGACACCGGGGAGCTGTTTTTT.

The count of this clone is one. The chain is built from TRBV4-3 and TRBJ2-5; D remains ambiguous. Germline V gene lookup returns CDR1 LGHNA and CDR2 YSLEER. V lost 0 bases and J lost 2, with 19 bases in between. CDR3 size: 18 residues. The CDR3 loop is CASSQDGVDGELQETQYF. The CDR3 DNA reads as TGCGCCAGCAGCCAAGATGGGGTTGATGGAGAGTTGCAAGAGACCCAGTACTTC.

Turning to this clone: The same CDR3 can be traced to other DNA sequences in this sample. The chain uses TRBV9 and TRBJ2-3; D gene unclear. Trimming took off 0 bases at V and 0 bases at J, with 8 bases between the two ends. This CDR3 is 15 amino acids long. CDR1 SGDLS and CDR2 YYNGEE come from the germline V gene. In nucleotides, the CDR3 is TGTGCCAGCAGCGTAGATGGACGTAGCACAGATACGCAGTATTTT. Residues: CASSVDGRSTDTQYF.

This clone was seen only once. The CDR3 protein is CASSLNGASSYEQYF. Here the CDR3 DNA reads TGTGCCAGCAGCTTAAACGGGGCGAGCTCCTACGAGCAGTACTTC. This chain joins TRBV7-8 and TRBJ2-7, with D perhaps given as TRBD1 or TRBD2 (5 bases each). This CDR3 contains 15 residues. V lost 2 bases and J lost 0, with 11 bases in between. Germline loops: CDR1 SGHVS, CDR2 FQNEAQ.

This chain links TRBV10-2 with TRBJ1-5; a possible D gene is TRBD1 (5 bases). CDR3 length equals 13 residues. The ends were cut back, 2 bases at V and 7 bases at J, with 9 bases in the middle. The V gene's germline CDR1 is WSHSY and CDR2 SAAADI. The CDR3 sequence: CASSEGGSQPQHF. The CDR3 DNA reads as TGCGCCAGCAGTGAGGGGGGTAGCCAGCCCCAGCATTTT.

The chain employs TRBV15 and TRBJ2-2; D may be TRBD1 or TRBD2 (5 bases each). The CDR3 sequence is 13 residues long. Trimming left V 5 bases short and J 4 bases short, with 8 bases between. Germline CDR1 LNHNV, CDR2 YYDKDF (reference sequence). DNA of the CDR3: TGTGCCACCAGCGAGGGGTTCACCGGGGAGCTGTTTTTT. Translated, it gives CATSEGFTGELFF.

CDR3 DNA sequence: TGCGCCAGCAGCTTTACTAGCGGGGATTACGAGCAGTACTTC. Amino acids: CASSFTSGDYEQYF. This chain uses TRBV4-1 with TRBJ2-7, with 10 bases identical to TRBD2. Trimming cost V 5 bases and J 4 bases; bases outside gene matches: 5. The CDR3 runs to 14 residues. Germline V CDR1 and CDR2: MGHRA, YSYEKL.

The chain links TRBV15 to TRBJ2-1, with a possible D match to TRBD2 (5 bases). CDR1 is LNHNV, CDR2 YYDKDF, per germline (reference sequence). Trimming cost V 2 bases and J 8 bases, with 16 bases left between them. The CDR3 length is 15 residues. CDR3 loop: CATSRTLAVGDEQFF. CDR3 bases: TGTGCCACCAGCAGAACTCTAGCCGTTGGGGATGAGCAGTTCTTC.

Points on this clone: Within the sample, other DNA sequences also encode this same CDR3. V gene TRBV27 combines with J gene TRBJ2-2; D uncertain. From germline, CDR1 is MNHEY and CDR2 SMNVEV (reference sequence). Trimming stripped 5 bases from V and 1 base from J, with 8 bases between. The CDR3 covers 14 residues. CDR3 nucleotides: TGTGCCAGCAGTCCCGGGTTGAACACCGGGGAGCTGTTTTTT. Translated: CASSPGLNTGELFF.

In this sample, this clone turned up a few times. Other DNA sequences in the same sample also yield this CDR3. The chain uses TRBV27 and TRBJ2-7; D is possibly TRBD2 (5 bases). The CDR3 is 12 amino acids. CDR1 is MNHEY and CDR2 is SMNVEV in the germline V gene (reference sequence). With 2 bases removed from V and 3 bases from J, the gap between germline ends came to 5 bases. CDR3 nucleotide sequence: TGTGCCAGCAGTTTAGAGGGCTACGAGCAGTACTTC. Its translation: CASSLEGYEQYF.

This clone occurred once. CDR3 DNA sequence: TGTGCCAGCAGTTTCGGACAGGGAAGCTCCTACGAGCAGTACTTC. This encodes CASSFGQGSSYEQYF. This sequence joins TRBV27 and TRBJ2-7; 8 nucleotides align to TRBD1. The junction had 4 bases not matched to a gene; V was cut back by 3 bases and J by 0 bases. The CDR3 length is 15 residues. CDR1 is MNHEY, CDR2 SMNVEV, per germline (reference sequence).

CDR3 sequence: CASSYGSGANVLTF. As DNA, the CDR3 is TGCGCCAGCAGCTACGGCTCTGGGGCCAACGTCCTGACTTTC. V and J are TRBV5-1 and TRBJ2-6; D not certain. The CDR3 loop spans 14 amino acids. CDR1 and CDR2 (germline): SGHRS, YFSETQ. V was clipped by 3 bases and J by 0 bases, with 4 bases between them.

The chain links TRBV7-9 to TRBJ2-1; D possibly uses TRBD1 or TRBD2 (5 bases each). The CDR3 sequence is 18 residues long. V lost 3 bases and J lost 3, with 21 bases in between. Germline CDR1 reads SEHNR; CDR2 reads FQNEAQ (reference sequence). This CDR3 reads CASSLGPGFGDLYNEQFF. In DNA form, the CDR3 reads TGTGCCAGCAGCTTGGGACCAGGGTTTGGGGATCTCTACAATGAGCAGTTCTTC. Drawing the rest from reference TRBV7-9 and TRBJ2-1, the complete variable domain is DTGVSQNPRHKITKRGQNVTFRCDPISEHNRLYWYRQTLGQGPEFLTYFQNEAQLEKSRLLSDRFSAERPKGSFSTLEIQRTEQGDSAMYLCASSLGPGFGDLYNEQFFGPGTRLTVL.

The rearrangement links TRBV7-3 to TRBJ2-3; a possible D gene is TRBD1 (5 bases). Germline V gives CDR1 SGHTA, CDR2 FQGTGA. This CDR3 has 16 residues. V was clipped by 2 bases and J by 0 bases, with 12 bases between them. The CDR3 nucleotides are TGTGCCAGCAGCTTAGGGGCGGCTGGGAGCACAGATACGCAGTATTTT. Its translation: CASSLGAAGSTDTQYF.